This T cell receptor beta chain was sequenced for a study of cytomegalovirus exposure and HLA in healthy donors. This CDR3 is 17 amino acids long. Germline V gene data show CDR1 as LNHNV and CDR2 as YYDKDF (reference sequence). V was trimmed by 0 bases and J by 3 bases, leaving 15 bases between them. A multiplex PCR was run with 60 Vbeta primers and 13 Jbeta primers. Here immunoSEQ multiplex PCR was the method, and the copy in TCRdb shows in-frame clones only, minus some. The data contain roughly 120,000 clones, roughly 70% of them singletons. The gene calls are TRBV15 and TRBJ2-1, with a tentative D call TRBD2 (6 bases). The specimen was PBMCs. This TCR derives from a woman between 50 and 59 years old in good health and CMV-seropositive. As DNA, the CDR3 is TGTGCCACCAGCAGAGATGACGGGGGACCGTTCTACAATGAGCAGTTCTTC. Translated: CATSRDDGGPFYNEQFF.